This T cell receptor beta chain was obtained from a study of T cell repertoires in cytomegalovirus infection. On this clonotype: Its antigen is as yet unknown.

From the reads, TCRdb called clonotypes with MiXCR, one entry per CDR3 protein. The sample holds more than 55,000 distinct CDR3 sequences, approximately 20% seen once. The germline V gene has CDR1 SGHTA and CDR2 FQGNSA. Trimming took off 1 base at V and 6 bases at J, with 9 bases between the two ends. The CDR3 is made up of 13 amino acids. The clonotype originates from a human donor in good health (CMV status not recorded). Some clones in this sample may be carry-over from other donors' samples. The rearrangement joins TRBV7-2 to TRBJ1-1; D might be TRBD1 (6 bases). Here the sequenced sample was CD8+ T cells from cultured PBMCs, taken from culture after CMV antigen stimulation. The CDR3 protein is CASSLVTGPEAFF. CDR3 nucleotide sequence: TGTGCCAGCAGCTTAGTGACAGGCCCTGAAGCTTTCTTT.